The 17 T cell receptor beta chains listed next were all sequenced from one sample in a study of Graves' ophthalmopathy and Graves' hyperthyroidism. RNA transcripts served as template for amplifying TCR beta CDR3 sequences. First-round RT-PCR employed HTBI primers, with a second-round multiplex PCR after it. One entry per CDR3 protein, called by TCRdb with MiXCR from the multiplex PCR reads. The data hold almost 750,000 distinct CDR3 sequences, with roughly 40% observed a single time. Input material: peripheral blood. Source of these receptors: an adult man with Graves' ophthalmopathy.

Only one count was recorded for this clonotype. V and J are TRBV29-1 and TRBJ2-7, with 10 bases lining up with TRBD1. This CDR3 has 16 residues. CDR1 and CDR2 from the germline V gene are SQVTM and ANQGSEA. V shed 4 bases, J shed 1 base, and the junction held 10 bases outside the gene matches. This CDR3 is CSVGGQGGATSYEQYF. In nucleotides, the CDR3 is TGCAGCGTTGGCGGACAGGGGGGGGCGACGTCCTACGAGCAGTACTTC.

This clonotype was observed many times. One end of the junction fails to match germline, which may point to a read error. The chain combines TRBV29-1 with TRBJ2-7, with TRBD2 matching over 7 bases. This CDR3 is 12 amino acids long. The germline CDR1 and CDR2 sequences are SQVTM and ANQGSEA. The CDR3: CSVEGLAYEQYF. The CDR3, as DNA: TGCAGCGTGGAAGGACTAGCCTACGAGCAGTACTTC.

Turning to this clonotype: Sequence at one end of the junction differs from germline and may be a read error. This rearrangement joins TRBV24-1 to TRBJ2-5; either TRBD1 or TRBD2 may fit D (6 bases each). From germline, CDR1 is KGHDR and CDR2 SFDVKD. This CDR3 comprises 16 residues. The CDR3 sequence is CASSYWGRGDQETQYF. The CDR3 nucleotides are TGTGCCAGCAGTTACTGGGGGCGGGGAGACCAAGAGACCCAGTACTTC.

This clonotype was recorded many times. The gene calls are TRBV20-1 and TRBJ2-7, with 11 nucleotides matching TRBD2. V gave up 3 bases and J gave up 3 bases; unmatched junction bases: 1. Looked up from germline, CDR1 is DFQATT and CDR2 is SNEGSKA (reference sequence). The length of the CDR3 is 13 residues. The CDR3 is CSARTSGVYEQYF. The CDR3 coding sequence is TGCAGTGCTAGGACTAGCGGGGTCTACGAGCAGTACTTC.

CDR3 sequence reads: CATSRDPTSFDEQYF. Written as DNA, the CDR3 is TGTGCCACCAGCAGAGACCCCACTAGTTTCGACGAGCAGTACTTC. This chain links TRBV15 with TRBJ2-7; TRBD2 is a possible D gene (5 bases). V lost 0 bases to trimming and J lost 5 bases, with 14 bases between them. This CDR3 comprises 15 residues. Per germline, CDR1 LNHNV and CDR2 YYDKDF (reference sequence).

This clonotype appeared many times. The J gene is TRBJ1-6, the V gene TRBV14; no firm D call. Germline V gene lookup returns CDR1 SGHDN and CDR2 FVKESK. The CDR3 spans 15 residues. V was shortened by 2 bases and J by 7 bases, with 12 bases between the two germline ends. The CDR3 protein is CASSQKYLLNSPLHF. DNA for the CDR3: TGTGCCAGCAGCCAAAAGTACCTCTTGAATTCACCCCTCCACTTT.

This clonotype has a count of ten or more. The CDR3 DNA is TGCAGCGTTGAAGGGGTCAGGGCTGGGGAGACCCAGTACTTC. Protein sequence: CSVEGVRAGETQYF. V gene TRBV29-1 combines with J gene TRBJ2-5; possible D gene TRBD1, 5 bases. The ends were cut back, 1 base at V and 5 bases at J, with 14 bases in the middle. The length of the CDR3 is 14 residues. Germline V gives CDR1 SQVTM, CDR2 ANQGSEA.

The chain has TRBV7-9 and TRBJ1-2, with 7 bases lining up with TRBD1. In germline, CDR1 is SEHNR, CDR2 FQNEAQ (reference sequence). The CDR3 has 14 amino acids. The V gene end was trimmed by 6 bases and the J gene end by 7 bases; junction bases not matched to a gene: 11. The CDR3 is CASSLPPRGPGYTF. In DNA, the CDR3 is TGTGCCAGCAGTTTGCCCCCTAGGGGGCCTGGCTACACCTTC.

On this clonotype: With a much larger clone just one base away, this may be a read error. The chain links TRBV7-8 to TRBJ2-7; TRBD2 agrees at 10 bases. CDR1 is SGHVS and CDR2 is FQNEAQ in the germline V gene. V was pared by 0 bases and J by 4 bases, with 3 bases of the junction left unmatched. This CDR3 is 15 amino acids long. The CDR3 loop is CASSLAVAGGYEQYF. CDR3 bases: TGTGCCAGCAGCTTAGCGGTAGCGGGGGGTTACGAGCAGTACTTC.

Details on this clonotype: A much larger clone lies a single base off, so this may be a read error. The genes are TRBV2 and TRBJ1-1; 9 bases fit TRBD1. The germline V gene has CDR1 SNHLY and CDR2 FYNNEI. The CDR3 has 14 residues. The CDR3 nucleotides read TGTGACAGCAGATTGGACAGGGGAGACACTGAAGCTTTCTTT. Protein sequence: CDSRLDRGDTEAFF.

This chain uses TRBV29-1 with TRBJ2-5; TRBD2 aligns across 7 bases. V lost 6 bases, J lost 5 bases, and 15 bases stayed unmatched. The CDR3 has 15 amino acids. Germline values: CDR1 SQVTM, CDR2 ANQGSEA. The CDR3 region has the DNA TGCAGCGTCCTGACCAAGGGAGGGAATATGGAGACCCAGTACTTC. As protein: CSVLTKGGNMETQYF. Together with reference TRBV29-1 and TRBJ2-5, the CDR3 gives the full variable domain: SAVISQKPSRDICQRGTSLTIQCQVDSQVTMMFWYRQQPGQSLTLIATANQGSEATYESGFVIDKFPISRPNLTFSTLTVSNMSPEDSSIYLCSVLTKGGNMETQYFGPGTRLLVL.

The CDR3 loop reads CSARDRGGPSPLHF. The CDR3 DNA is TGCAGTGCTAGAGATCGGGGGGGACCTTCACCCCTCCACTTT. The chain recombines TRBV20-1 with TRBJ1-6; maybe TRBD1 (5 bases). The CDR3 runs 14 residues. The germline CDR1 and CDR2 sequences are DFQATT and SNEGSKA (reference sequence). V shed 0 bases and J shed 9 bases, with 12 bases lying between them.

The table lists this clonotype with many counts. Compared with germline, one end of the junction differs, possibly owing to a read error. The rearrangement joins TRBV10-3 to TRBJ1-4, with a possible D match to TRBD1 (5 bases). CDR1 ENHRY and CDR2 SYGVKD come from the germline V gene. The CDR3 sequence is 14 residues long. CDR3 bases: TGTGCCAGCAGTGGATACGGGGGAGATGAAAAACTGTTTTTT. The encoded protein is CASSGYGGDEKLFF.

This rearrangement joins TRBV30 to TRBJ2-5; no clear D gene. V lost 1 base to trimming and J lost 1 base, with 7 bases between them. The length of the CDR3 is 13 residues. CDR1 GTSNPN and CDR2 SVGIG come from the germline V gene (reference sequence). The CDR3 loop is CAWSGGGQETQYF. DNA of the CDR3: TGTGCCTGGAGTGGAGGCGGCCAAGAGACCCAGTACTTC.

The chain carries TRBV2 and TRBJ2-7, with 7 bases matching TRBD2. The length of the CDR3 is 15 residues. Germline V lookup: CDR1 SNHLY, CDR2 FYNNEI. J lost 2 bases, V lost 3 bases, and 7 bases had no gene match. CDR3 sequence reads: CASSDWAGETYEQYF. Written as DNA, the CDR3 is TGTGCCAGCAGTGACTGGGCGGGAGAGACCTACGAGCAGTACTTC.

This clonotype was picked up one time. V usage is TRBV15 and J usage is TRBJ1-2; no firm D call. Trimming cost V 3 bases and J 6 bases, with 17 bases left between them. Germline loops: CDR1 LNHNV, CDR2 YYDKDF (reference sequence). This CDR3 comprises 15 residues. CDR3 loop: CATSSASSSYDGYTF. DNA of the CDR3: TGTGCCACCAGCAGTGCCAGCAGCTCATACGATGGCTACACCTTC.

The chain joins TRBV25-1 to TRBJ2-2, with D perhaps being TRBD1 or TRBD2 (6 bases each). V was cut by 7 bases and J by 3 bases, with 15 bases left in between. Germline V gives CDR1 MGHDK, CDR2 SYGVNS. The CDR3 extends over 15 amino acids. The CDR3 sequence: CASTGGGVDTGELFF. The CDR3 nucleotides are TGTGCCAGCACCGGAGGGGGAGTTGACACCGGGGAGCTGTTTTTT.